These 21 T cell receptor beta chains were sequenced from one sample in a study of blood T cell repertoires in COVID-19. Using immunoSEQ multiplex PCR, the repertoire was profiled, and TCRdb retains in-frame clones only, with some absent. Of about 120,000 clones in the sample, approximately 82% were seen once. Material for sequencing was peripheral blood. These receptors were collected from a man aged 55 to 69 with acute or convalescent COVID-19.

This sequence joins TRBV6-1 and TRBJ2-2, with unresolved D. The V end was cut by 2 bases, the J end by 5 bases, with 15 bases between. Looked up from germline, CDR1 is MNHNS and CDR2 is SASEGT. The CDR3 sequence is 16 residues long. CDR3 region: CASSEWPPDMTGELFF. The CDR3 DNA follows: TGTGCCAGCAGTGAATGGCCCCCCGATATGACCGGGGAGCTGTTTTTT.

V is TRBV5-1 and J is TRBJ2-7; 13 bases are shared with TRBD2. V lost 0 bases to trimming and J lost 5 bases; unmatched junction nucleotides: 8. This CDR3 is 17 amino acids long. Germline values: CDR1 SGHRS, CDR2 YFSETQ. DNA for the CDR3: TGCGCCAGCAGCTTGGTTGGACTAGCGGGAGCCGCCAACGAGCAGTACTTC. Residues: CASSLVGLAGAANEQYF.

This rearrangement joins TRBV29-1 to TRBJ2-7; 10 nucleotides line up with TRBD2. This CDR3 is built from 13 residues. Germline CDR1 and CDR2: SQVTM and ANQGSEA. The trim removed 2 bases at V and 4 bases at J, leaving 2 bases unmatched. The CDR3 region has the DNA TGCAGCGTTGAATCTAGCGGGAGATACGAGCAGTACTTC. This gives the protein CSVESSGRYEQYF.

This clone was detected once. The chain uses TRBV5-3 and TRBJ2-3; 13 bases map to TRBD2. TRBV5-3 is an ORF, with its function uncertain. This CDR3 region has 19 residues. V shed 2 bases and J 5 bases; nucleotides not matched to a gene: 14. The CDR3 here is CARSLGLAGVAGHGDTQYF. The DNA for the CDR3 is TGTGCCAGAAGCTTAGGACTAGCGGGAGTGGCGGGACACGGAGATACGCAGTATTTT.

The rearrangement uses TRBV28 and TRBJ1-1; D remains unclear. V lost 7 bases and J 2 bases, leaving 8 bases between the germline ends. From germline, CDR1 is MDHEN and CDR2 SYDVKM. This CDR3 has 12 residues. This chain's CDR3 is CASITANTEAFF. The CDR3 region has the DNA TGTGCCAGCATTACAGCCAACACTGAAGCTTTCTTT.

J is TRBJ1-2 and V is TRBV28; 7 nucleotides agree with TRBD1. Germline V gives CDR1 MDHEN, CDR2 SYDVKM. V shed 5 bases and J 3 bases; nucleotides not matched to a gene: 3. The CDR3 covers 13 residues. The CDR3 DNA reads as TGTGCCAGCAGTCGACAGGGATACTATGGCTACACCTTC. It encodes CASSRQGYYGYTF.

This chain joins TRBV3-1 (or the pseudogene TRBV3-2) and TRBJ1-2; possibly TRBD1 for D (6 bases). V gave up 1 base and J gave up 5 bases, with 20 bases separating them. The CDR3 runs to 17 residues. Germline V CDR1 and CDR2: LGHDT, YNNKEL (reference sequence). Written as DNA, the CDR3 is TGTGCCAGCAGCCAAGGGTGGTCTGGGGGCGCTCGGTATGGCTACACCTTC. It encodes CASSQGWSGGARYGYTF.

CDR3 loop: CASSQDGGEEQFF. CDR3 bases: TGTGCCAGCAGCCAAGATGGGGGGGAAGAGCAGTTCTTC. This chain links TRBV14 with TRBJ2-1; 7 bases line up with TRBD2. CDR1 and CDR2 from the germline V gene are SGHDN and FVKESK. The V segment lost 0 bases and the J segment 10 bases; nucleotides outside the gene matches: 3. The CDR3 is made up of 13 amino acids.

The chain carries TRBV7-5 and TRBJ1-2; the table names TRBD1, a call not compared with the DNA. TRBV7-5 is classified as a pseudogene. The CDR3 runs to 18 residues. The CDR3 bases are TGTGTCAGAAGCCCCATGTATAAGACAGGGAGCTCTAACTATGGCTACACCTTC. This sequence encodes CVRSPMYKTGSSNYGYTF.

The chain joins TRBV3-1 (or the pseudogene TRBV3-2) to TRBJ1-1; possibly TRBD1 for D (5 bases). The CDR3 totals 13 residues. Germline CDR1 reads LGHDT; CDR2 reads YNNKEL (reference sequence). Trimming took off 0 bases at V and 7 bases at J, with 9 bases between the two ends. Written as DNA, the CDR3 is TGTGCCAGCAGCCAAGACAGGGTGGGTGAAGCTTTCTTT. Translated: CASSQDRVGEAFF.

The rearrangement links TRBV6-1 to TRBJ2-7; D gene uncertain. V was clipped by 3 bases and J by 2 bases, with 11 bases between them. The CDR3 sequence is 14 residues long. CDR1 and CDR2 (germline): MNHNS, SASEGT. CDR3 in amino acids: CASSEVAETYEQYF. In DNA, the CDR3 is TGTGCCAGCAGTGAGGTAGCTGAGACCTACGAGCAGTACTTC.

This clone was picked up one time. The chain recombines TRBV9 with TRBJ1-3; no definite D call. V was trimmed by 0 bases and J by 0 bases, leaving 13 bases between them. The CDR3 is made up of 17 amino acids. The germline V gene has CDR1 SGDLS and CDR2 YYNGEE. The DNA for the CDR3 is TGTGCCAGCAGCGTAGGTGTCAGGCCGAGCTCTGGAAACACCATATATTTT. This codes for CASSVGVRPSSGNTIYF. The entire variable domain, with the rest obtained from reference TRBV9 and TRBJ1-3, is as follows: DSGVTQTPKHLITATGQRVTLRCSPRSGDLSVYWYQQSLDQGLQFLIQYYNGEERAKGNILERFSAQQFPDLHSELNLSSLELGDSALYFCASSVGVRPSSGNTIYFGEGSWLTVV.

The rearrangement links TRBV2 to TRBJ1-5; no clear D gene. V lost 7 bases and J lost 1, with 5 bases in between. The CDR3 spans 12 residues. Germline V CDR1 and CDR2: SNHLY, FYNNEI. CDR3 residues: CASKQSNQPQHF. The CDR3, as DNA: TGTGCCAGCAAACAGAGCAATCAGCCCCAGCATTTT.

The chain uses TRBV5-6 and TRBJ1-2; D is possibly TRBD1 (5 bases). This CDR3 is 13 amino acids long. Germline V gene data show CDR1 as SGHDT and CDR2 as YYEEEE. The V end was cut by 2 bases, the J end by 0 bases, with 5 bases between. The CDR3 DNA reads TGTGCCAGCAGCTTAGGGGCTAACTATGGCTACACCTTC. Its translation is CASSLGANYGYTF. The variable domain in full, completed from reference TRBV5-6 and TRBJ1-2, reads DAGVTQSPTHLIKTRGQQVTLRCSPKSGHDTVSWYQQALGQGPQFIFQYYEEEERQRGNFPDRFSGHQFPNYSSELNVNALLLGDSALYLCASSLGANYGYTFGSGTRLTVV.

The J gene is TRBJ1-5, the V gene TRBV27; 7 bases are shared with TRBD1. The CDR3 totals 15 residues. J lost 6 bases, V lost 2 bases, and 7 bases had no gene match. Germline V gene lookup returns CDR1 MNHEY and CDR2 SMNVEV (reference sequence). In DNA, the CDR3 is TGTGCCAGCAGTTTAGTTGGGACAGCTCGTCAGCCCCAGCATTTT. This codes for CASSLVGTARQPQHF.

The chain carries TRBV12-3 or TRBV12-4 and TRBJ1-3; D is perhaps TRBD1 (6 bases). The CDR3 contains 12 residues. V was pared by 6 bases and J by 11 bases, with 14 bases between. CDR3 nucleotides: TGTGCCAGCAGGACGACAGGCTCCCCCATATATTTT. It translates to CASRTTGSPIYF.

The chain carries TRBV5-6 and TRBJ1-2, with no clear D. Germline V gives CDR1 SGHDT, CDR2 YYEEEE. CDR3 size: 13 residues. V dropped 0 bases and J dropped 9 bases, with 12 bases sitting between them. CDR3 nucleotides: TGTGCCAGCAGCTTGGCAGGCAGCATACGCTACACCTTC. Translation: CASSLAGSIRYTF.

This clone was recorded a few times. The chain links TRBV2 to TRBJ2-2; D may be TRBD2 (5 bases). CDR1 and CDR2 (germline): SNHLY, FYNNEI. This CDR3 region has 15 residues. The V gene lost 4 bases and the J gene lost 5 bases, with 14 bases spanning the gap. CDR3 bases: TGTGCCAGCAGTGCTTATAGCCGAGGGACCGGGGAGCTGTTTTTT. This sequence encodes CASSAYSRGTGELFF.

The rearrangement joins TRBV18 to TRBJ2-1, with a possible D match to TRBD1 (5 bases). Germline lookup yields CDR1 KGHSH and CDR2 LQKENI. The CDR3 consists of 17 residues. V lost 3 bases and J 6 bases, leaving 21 bases between the germline ends. CDR3 nucleotide sequence: TGTGCCAGCTCACCCCAAGGGGCTCAGGGCGGTGGCAATGAGCAGTTCTTC. It is translated as CASSPQGAQGGGNEQFF.

This clone is a singleton in its sample. The genes are TRBV15 and TRBJ1-2, with D perhaps matching TRBD1 (5 bases). Trimming cost V 9 bases and J 8 bases, with 22 bases left between them. Germline-derived CDR1 and CDR2 are LNHNV and YYDKDF (reference sequence). The CDR3 extends over 14 amino acids. In DNA form, the CDR3 reads TGTGCCACTCGCACGCGGCAGACAGATTCGGGCTACACCTTC. This encodes CATRTRQTDSGYTF.

The rearrangement links TRBV7-9 to TRBJ1-6; TRBD1 matches at 10 bases. The germline CDR1 and CDR2 sequences are SEHNR and FQNEAQ (reference sequence). The CDR3 length is 16 residues. V lost 2 bases and J lost 7; bases outside the gene matches: 5. CDR3 loop: CASSLRGTGDNSPLHF. CDR3 DNA sequence: TGTGCCAGCAGCTTAAGGGGGACAGGGGACAATTCACCCCTCCACTTT.